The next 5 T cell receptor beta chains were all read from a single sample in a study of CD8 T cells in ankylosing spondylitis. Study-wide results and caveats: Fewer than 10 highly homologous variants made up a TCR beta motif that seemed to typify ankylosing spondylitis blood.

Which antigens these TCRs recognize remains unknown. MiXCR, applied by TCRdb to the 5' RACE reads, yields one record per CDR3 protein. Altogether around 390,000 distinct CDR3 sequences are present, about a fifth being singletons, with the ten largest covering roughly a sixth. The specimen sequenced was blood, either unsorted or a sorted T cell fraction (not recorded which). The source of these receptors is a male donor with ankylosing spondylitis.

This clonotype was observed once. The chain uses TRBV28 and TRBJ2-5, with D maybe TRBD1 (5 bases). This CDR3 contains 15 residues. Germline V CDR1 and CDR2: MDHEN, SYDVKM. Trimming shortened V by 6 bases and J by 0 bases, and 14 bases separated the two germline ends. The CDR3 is CASSTQQGNQETQYF. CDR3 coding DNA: TGTGCCAGCAGCACCCAGCAGGGCAACCAAGAGACCCAGTACTTC.

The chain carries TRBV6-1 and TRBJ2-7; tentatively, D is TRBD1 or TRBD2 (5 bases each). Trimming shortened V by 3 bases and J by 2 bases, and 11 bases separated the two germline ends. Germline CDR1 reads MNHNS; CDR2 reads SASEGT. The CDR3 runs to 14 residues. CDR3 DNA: TGTGCCAGCAGTGAGGCTTCGGGGCCCTACGAGCAGTACTTC. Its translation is CASSEASGPYEQYF.

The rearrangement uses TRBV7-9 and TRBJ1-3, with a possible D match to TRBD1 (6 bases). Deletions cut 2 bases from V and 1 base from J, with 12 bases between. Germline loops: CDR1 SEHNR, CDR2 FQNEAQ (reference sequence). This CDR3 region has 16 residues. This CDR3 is CASSLTGGASGNTIYF. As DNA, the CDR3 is TGTGCCAGCAGCTTAACGGGGGGCGCTTCTGGAAACACCATATATTTT.

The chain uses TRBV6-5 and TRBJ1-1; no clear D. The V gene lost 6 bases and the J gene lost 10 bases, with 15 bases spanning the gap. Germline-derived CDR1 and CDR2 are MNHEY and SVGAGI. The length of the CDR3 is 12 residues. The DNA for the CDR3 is TGTGCCAGCAGCCACGATAGTAGGGTAGCTTTCTTT. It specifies CASSHDSRVAFF.

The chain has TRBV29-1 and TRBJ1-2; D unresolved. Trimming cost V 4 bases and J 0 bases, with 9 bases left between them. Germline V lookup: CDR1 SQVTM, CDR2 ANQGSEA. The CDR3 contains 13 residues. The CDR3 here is CSVGWQPNYGYTF. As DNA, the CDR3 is TGCAGCGTTGGGTGGCAACCTAACTATGGCTACACCTTC.